This record looks at one T cell receptor (beta chain) sequence and its context. Its antigen has not been determined. Per-base quality was not reported, and no clone a single base away is much larger than it. This sample is part of a study of blood T cell repertoires in COVID-19 (TCRdb year 2020). Notes on the research overall: Samples from collaborators originated in the United States, Italy and Spain and spanned both the acute and convalescent phases of COVID-19. The prospective study material was composed of cDNA or gDNA derived from T cells, B-cell-depleted T cells, or PBMCs. Subjects who had been exposed to COVID-19, were actively infected with it, or had recovered from it provided the deeply sampled blood TCRbeta repertoires that made up the dataset. The repertoires were released in a freely available public database meant as a resource for research on the immune response to SARS-CoV-2. The samples were drawn from two sources: the first 160 participants of the ongoing ImmuneRACE study, and 1,000 to 1,500 subjects contributed by 6 global collaborators. The sample metadata nearly always contained a de-identified subject ID, COVID-19 status, age in years and sex. Where HLA class I and class II types were available, the types were taken from metadata supplied by the sample provider, not from assay-based typing.

General study outcomes and caveats: Clinical and demographic metadata were provided uncurated, with the amount varying by source and participant.

The germline V and J ends show losses of 1 base and 3 bases respectively, and no gene match explains 3 bases of the junction. The germline V gene (reference sequence) sets CDR1 to SGHKS and CDR2 to YYEKEE. The CDR3 contains 15 residues, cysteine and phenylalanine counted. The CDR3 DNA has 45 bases and is translated from base 1. The immunoSEQ Assay, a bias-controlled multiplex PCR, was used to amplify TCRbeta CDR3 regions from genomic DNA. In the paper's pipeline: Within the assay, amplification of reference gene primers was used to estimate how many nucleated cells each sample contained. To quantify the absolute abundance of each unique TCRbeta CDR3 rearrangement, sequence reads were collapsed and filtered. For each sample, productive Simpson clonality was calculated by taking the square root of Simpson's diversity index across productive rearrangements. TCRdb took this table from immuneACCESS and kept in-frame rearrangements with V and J called. Such tables lack part of the clones; where checked against another copy, unresolved V genes explain under half of the gap, and the rest is unexplained. V and J calls and clone size are as listed in that table; D and trimming were resolved from the DNA. The sample has about 38,000 clones on record, around four fifths of them singletons. About 1.5% of the sample lies in the top ten.

In Seattle, one collaborating source enrolled patients while the infection was active and tracked those patients longitudinally over the course of disease. The collaborating institutions used their own protocols to collect whole blood in K2EDTA tubes. For TCRbeta analysis, collaborator samples were shipped as frozen whole blood, as isolated PBMCs, or as DNA extracted from either sample type. The receptor's source is a man aged 55-75 years with COVID-19, enrolled during active disease. Sequenced: peripheral blood. The V and J segments used are TRBV5-5 and TRBJ2-3, and 9 junction bases match TRBD1. The CDR3 corresponds to CASSLWGQGTDTQYF. Here is the DNA: TGTGCCAGCAGCTTGTGGGGACAGGGAACAGATACGCAGTATTTT.